These 31 T cell receptor beta chains share one sample of origin, sequenced in a study of PD-1 blockade in classical Hodgkin lymphoma. Noted time point: cycle 4 day 1 (C4D1), after six to seven weeks of nivolumab. All trial patients relapsed after autologous stem cell transplantation. The protocol was immunoSEQ multiplex PCR, while the TCRdb copy is restricted to in-frame clones and leaves out a portion. The table records some 52,000 clones, approximately 86% of them present only once. Here the sequenced sample was peripheral blood mononuclear cells (PBMCs), taken before the fourth cycle of nivolumab. These receptors were obtained from a human donor with classical Hodgkin lymphoma.

The chain recombines TRBV10-3 with TRBJ2-1; D may be TRBD2 (7 bases). CDR1 ENHRY and CDR2 SYGVKD come from the germline V gene. This CDR3 region has 17 residues. V was pared by 7 bases and J by 0 bases, with 19 bases between. This CDR3 is CAIKAPGGRGSYNEQFF. The CDR3 DNA follows: TGTGCCATCAAAGCCCCGGGGGGCCGAGGCTCCTACAATGAGCAGTTCTTC.

The CDR3 DNA is TGTGCCAGCAGTTCACAGGGTAAGGGCACTGAAGCTTTCTTT. Residues: CASSSQGKGTEAFF. V gene TRBV6-1 combines with J gene TRBJ1-1; D is possibly TRBD1 (6 bases). The CDR3 has 14 amino acids. Germline CDR1 is MNHNS and CDR2 is SASEGT. With 5 bases removed from V and 4 bases from J, the gap between germline ends came to 14 bases.

The rearrangement links TRBV6-5 to TRBJ2-7, with a tentative D call TRBD2 (5 bases). From germline, CDR1 is MNHEY and CDR2 SVGAGI. CDR3 length: 13 residues. V was cut by 6 bases and J by 6 bases, with 15 bases left in between. The DNA for the CDR3 is TGTGCCAGCAGGCCCGAGAGGAGGCGCGAGCAGTACTTC. Amino acids: CASRPERRREQYF.

This sequence joins TRBV11-2 and TRBJ2-2; tentative D call: TRBD2 (5 bases). Per the germline V gene, CDR1 is SGHAT and CDR2 is FQNNGV. The CDR3 totals 15 residues. With 6 bases removed from V and 5 bases from J, the gap between germline ends came to 16 bases. CDR3 nucleotides: TGTGCCAGCAGTCGGACTGCGCATTCGACCGGGGAGCTGTTTTTT. As protein: CASSRTAHSTGELFF.

This clone has just one count. The chain carries TRBV5-6 and TRBJ1-5; the match to TRBD1 covers 7 bases. The length of the CDR3 is 16 residues. The J segment lost 4 bases and the V segment lost 1 base, leaving 8 bases of the junction unmatched. Germline V gives CDR1 SGHDT, CDR2 YYEEEE. This CDR3 reads CASSLRGGGLNQPQHF. The CDR3 DNA reads TGTGCCAGCAGCTTGAGAGGGGGCGGATTAAATCAGCCCCAGCATTTT.

The J gene is TRBJ2-3, the V gene TRBV5-1; no definite D call. This CDR3 has 15 residues. Deletions cut 0 bases from V and 2 bases from J, with 10 bases between. CDR1 is SGHRS and CDR2 is YFSETQ in the germline V gene. CDR3 region: CASSLAPDNTDTQYF. The CDR3 bases are TGCGCCAGCAGCTTGGCCCCTGACAACACAGATACGCAGTATTTT. The full variable domain, in which reference TRBV5-1 and TRBJ2-3 provide the parts outside the CDR3, is KAGVTQTPRYLIKTRGQQVTLSCSPISGHRSVSWYQQTPGQGLQFLFEYFSETQRNKGNFPGRFSGRQFSNSRSEMNVSTLELGDSALYLCASSLAPDNTDTQYFGPGTRLTVL.

This clone was seen a few times. The chain carries TRBV5-1 and TRBJ2-2; TRBD2 matches at 8 bases. Germline lookup yields CDR1 SGHRS and CDR2 YFSETQ. J lost 4 bases, V lost 2 bases, and 1 base had no gene match. The CDR3 contains 14 residues. In nucleotides, the CDR3 is TGCGCCAGCAGCTTTGCGGGAGGCACCGGGGAGCTGTTTTTT. Encoded protein: CASSFAGGTGELFF.

The J gene is TRBJ1-3, the V gene TRBV9; D gene uncertain. The germline V gene has CDR1 SGDLS and CDR2 YYNGEE. V was cut by 0 bases and J by 4 bases, with 5 bases left in between. This CDR3 is built from 13 residues. This CDR3 reads CASSVDPGNTIYF. DNA of the CDR3: TGTGCCAGCAGCGTAGATCCCGGAAACACCATATATTTT.

V gene TRBV9 combines with J gene TRBJ2-3, with D possibly called TRBD1 or TRBD2 (6 bases each). V dropped 4 bases and J dropped 2 bases, with 17 bases sitting between them. The CDR3 sequence is 16 residues long. Germline V gene sequence: CDR1 SGDLS, CDR2 YYNGEE. In nucleotides, the CDR3 is TGTGCCAGCAGCCCCCGGGGGCACGGGTTCACAGATACGCAGTATTTT. Its protein is CASSPRGHGFTDTQYF.

As for this clone: One end of the junction fails to match germline, which may point to a read error. This chain links TRBV7-7 with TRBJ1-2; D is unclear. Germline lookup yields CDR1 SSHAT and CDR2 FNYEAQ (reference sequence). The CDR3 runs 15 residues. The CDR3, as DNA: TGTGCTAGCAGCTTGGGGTCGAAGGGTAACTATGGCTACACCTTC. This translates into CASSLGSKGNYGYTF.

This chain uses TRBV16 with TRBJ2-6; D remains ambiguous. Trimming cost V 2 bases and J 1 base, with 3 bases left between them. This CDR3 has 14 residues. Germline values: CDR1 KGHSY, CDR2 FQNENV. The CDR3 loop is CASSQGSGANVLTF. The CDR3 region has the DNA TGTGCCAGCAGCCAAGGGTCTGGGGCCAACGTCCTGACTTTC.

The genes are TRBV2 and TRBJ2-7, with TRBD1 matching 9 bases. The CDR3 sequence is 14 residues long. V was clipped by 5 bases and J by 3 bases; unmatched bases: 5. CDR1 is SNHLY, CDR2 FYNNEI, per germline. The CDR3 DNA reads as TGTGCCAGCAGTCCCGGGACAGGGAACTACGAGCAGTACTTC. Its translation is CASSPGTGNYEQYF.

The chain links TRBV5-1 to TRBJ1-3, with D hard to call. CDR1 is SGHRS, CDR2 YFSETQ, per germline. The CDR3 spans 15 residues. Between the trimmed V and J ends, which lost 5 bases and 4 bases, there was a span of 16 bases. The CDR3 nucleotides read TGCGCCAGCAGGGACCCACGGGGTTCAGGAAACACCATATATTTT. Protein product: CASRDPRGSGNTIYF.

In this sample, this clone turned up a few times. J is TRBJ1-5 and V is TRBV19; D uncertain. This CDR3 is built from 13 residues. Germline V gene data show CDR1 as LNHDA and CDR2 as SQIVND (reference sequence). The V end was cut by 5 bases, the J end by 0 bases, with 5 bases between. DNA for the CDR3: TGTGCCAGTAGTGACGGTAGCAATCAGCCCCAGCATTTT. Protein product: CASSDGSNQPQHF.

This clone has a handful of counts. The genes are TRBV19 and TRBJ2-1, with 9 bases matching TRBD2. The CDR3 runs to 15 residues. Germline CDR1 LNHDA, CDR2 SQIVND (reference sequence). V lost 5 bases to trimming and J lost 0 bases; unmatched junction nucleotides: 2. CDR3: CASSRSGSSYNEQFF. The DNA for the CDR3 is TGTGCCAGTAGTCGTAGCGGGAGCTCCTACAATGAGCAGTTCTTC. Based on the CDR3 plus reference TRBV19 and TRBJ2-1, the full variable domain is DGGITQSPKYLFRKEGQNVTLSCEQNLNHDAMYWYRQDPGQGLRLIYYSQIVNDFQKGDIAEGYSVSREKKESFPLTVTSAQKNPTAFYLCASSRSGSSYNEQFFGPGTRLTVL.

This clone was counted once. V gene TRBV12-5 combines with J gene TRBJ1-5, with TRBD1 identical over 7 bases. Trimming cost V 5 bases and J 0 bases; bases outside gene matches: 10. Germline V CDR1 and CDR2: LGHNT, FRNRAP. There are 17 residues in the CDR3. DNA for the CDR3: TGTGCTAGTGGTGGGACAGTAATTCTTTATAGCAATCAGCCCCAGCATTTT. Protein: CASGGTVILYSNQPQHF.

The chain recombines TRBV29-1 with TRBJ2-3; 11 bases are shared with TRBD2. Germline V CDR1 and CDR2: SQVTM, ANQGSEA. This CDR3 spans 15 amino acids. Trimming removed 0 bases from V and 6 bases from J; junction bases left unmatched: 5. CDR3: CSVEDRTSGSDTQYF. The CDR3 DNA is TGCAGCGTTGAAGATCGGACTAGCGGGTCGGATACGCAGTATTTT.

The chain combines TRBV29-1 with TRBJ1-3; D not resolved. The CDR3 is 14 residues long. The V end was cut by 6 bases, the J end by 0 bases, with 12 bases between. The germline V gene has CDR1 SQVTM and CDR2 ANQGSEA. This CDR3 reads CSVEPPGSGNTIYF. The CDR3 nucleotides are TGCAGCGTAGAACCCCCAGGCTCTGGAAACACCATATATTTT.

The chain couples TRBV27 to TRBJ2-7, with 9 bases lining up with TRBD1. The length of the CDR3 is 12 residues. V shed 8 bases and J 3 bases; nucleotides not matched to a gene: 2. Germline lookup yields CDR1 MNHEY and CDR2 SMNVEV (reference sequence). As DNA, the CDR3 is TGTGCCAGCGGGGACAGGGTCTACGAGCAGTACTTC. This translates into CASGDRVYEQYF.

The chain employs TRBV28 and TRBJ2-3; the D call may be TRBD1 or TRBD2 (5 bases each). CDR3 length: 18 amino acids. CDR1 is MDHEN and CDR2 is SYDVKM in the germline V gene. V shed 2 bases and J shed 0 bases, with 18 bases lying between them. This chain's CDR3 is CASSLNFGGGASTDTQYF. Here the CDR3 DNA reads TGTGCCAGCAGTTTAAATTTTGGGGGTGGGGCTAGCACAGATACGCAGTATTTT.

The chain couples TRBV4-2 to TRBJ2-5; the match to TRBD2 covers 13 bases. The CDR3 is made up of 17 amino acids. J gave up 5 bases and V 2 bases, and 8 bases lay outside the gene matches. Germline-derived CDR1 and CDR2 are LGHNA and YNFKEQ. The CDR3: CASSQPTSGGGLETQYF. The CDR3 DNA is TGTGCCAGCAGCCAACCTACTAGCGGGGGGGGTCTTGAGACCCAGTACTTC.

The chain is built from TRBV2 and TRBJ1-3; 9 positions agree with TRBD1. J lost 4 bases, V lost 4 bases, and 5 bases had no gene match. This CDR3 spans 15 amino acids. The V gene's germline CDR1 is SNHLY and CDR2 FYNNEI. The CDR3 coding sequence is TGTGCCAGCAGTGTTAGGACAGGGGAAGGAAACACCATATATTTT. Translated, it gives CASSVRTGEGNTIYF.

The J gene is TRBJ2-2, the V gene TRBV9, with 12 bases lining up with TRBD2. The CDR3 has 16 amino acids. V lost 2 bases, J lost 6 bases, and 5 bases stayed unmatched. In germline, CDR1 is SGDLS, CDR2 YYNGEE. The CDR3 reads CASSVLAGGPPGELFF. Here the CDR3 DNA reads TGTGCCAGCAGCGTCCTAGCGGGGGGGCCCCCCGGGGAGCTGTTTTTT. The whole variable domain, filled in from reference TRBV9 and TRBJ2-2, reads DSGVTQTPKHLITATGQRVTLRCSPRSGDLSVYWYQQSLDQGLQFLIQYYNGEERAKGNILERFSAQQFPDLHSELNLSSLELGDSALYFCASSVLAGGPPGELFFGEGSRLTVL.

This clone has only a few counts. The chain couples TRBV7-9 to TRBJ1-5; 9 bases agree with TRBD1. The trim removed 4 bases at V and 6 bases at J, leaving 1 base unmatched. CDR1 SEHNR and CDR2 FQNEAQ come from the germline V gene (reference sequence). CDR3 size: 13 residues. This CDR3 is CASSWDRAQPQHF. The CDR3 DNA follows: TGTGCCAGCAGCTGGGACAGGGCTCAGCCCCAGCATTTT.

The chain uses TRBV11-2 and TRBJ2-5, with D tentatively TRBD2 (5 bases). Trimming shortened V by 5 bases and J by 3 bases, and 7 bases separated the two germline ends. Germline CDR1 SGHAT, CDR2 FQNNGV. This CDR3 spans 12 amino acids. CDR3 nucleotides: TGTGCCAGCAGCGACTACAAAGAGACCCAGTACTTC. This encodes CASSDYKETQYF.

The V and J genes are TRBV2 and TRBJ2-1; TRBD1 agrees at 10 bases. V was clipped by 11 bases and J by 3 bases; unmatched bases: 7. Germline-derived CDR1 and CDR2 are SNHLY and FYNNEI. CDR3 size: 14 residues. The CDR3 DNA follows: TGTGCCTCATGGACAGGGGGTATCTACAATGAGCAGTTCTTC. Translated, it gives CASWTGGIYNEQFF.

J is TRBJ1-1 and V is TRBV7-9; D uncertain. The CDR3 spans 11 residues. Trimming removed 3 bases from V and 10 bases from J, with 9 bases in between. Germline lookup yields CDR1 SEHNR and CDR2 FQNEAQ (reference sequence). This CDR3 reads CASSLRGLAFF. The CDR3 DNA sequence: TGTGCCAGCAGCTTGAGAGGGTTAGCTTTCTTT.

Notes on this clone: One end of the junction is discordant with germline, which a read error may explain. V is TRBV6-6 and J is TRBJ1-2, with 8 bases matching TRBD1. Germline-derived CDR1 and CDR2 are MNHNY and SVGAGI (reference sequence). CDR3 length: 14 amino acids. The CDR3 bases are TGTGCCAGCACTTACTCGACAGGGGCGGGCGGCTACACCTTC. This encodes CASTYSTGAGGYTF.

The genes are TRBV15 and TRBJ2-4, with no clear D. Deletions cut 0 bases from V and 1 base from J, with 10 bases between. The CDR3 is 16 residues long. The germline V gene has CDR1 LNHNV and CDR2 YYDKDF (reference sequence). The CDR3 nucleotides read TGTGCCACCAGCAGAGATAGTCTTTACGCCAAAAACATTCAGTACTTC. Translating gives CATSRDSLYAKNIQYF.

V and J are TRBV19 and TRBJ2-1; D gene uncertain. V lost 4 bases and J 6 bases, leaving 13 bases between the germline ends. This CDR3 has 14 amino acids. CDR1 LNHDA and CDR2 SQIVND come from the germline V gene (reference sequence). For the CDR3, the DNA is TGTGCCAGTAGTAGGGGAAGGGTCCTCAATGAGCAGTTCTTC. Its protein is CASSRGRVLNEQFF.

The chain is built from TRBV9 and TRBJ2-2; 9 bases align to TRBD1. Germline lookup yields CDR1 SGDLS and CDR2 YYNGEE. Trimming took 6 bases from V and 2 from J; bases not matched to a gene: 5. This CDR3 is 15 amino acids long. CDR3 sequence reads: CASNRGQGNTGELFF. CDR3 nucleotide sequence: TGTGCCAGCAATCGGGGACAGGGAAACACCGGGGAGCTGTTTTTT.